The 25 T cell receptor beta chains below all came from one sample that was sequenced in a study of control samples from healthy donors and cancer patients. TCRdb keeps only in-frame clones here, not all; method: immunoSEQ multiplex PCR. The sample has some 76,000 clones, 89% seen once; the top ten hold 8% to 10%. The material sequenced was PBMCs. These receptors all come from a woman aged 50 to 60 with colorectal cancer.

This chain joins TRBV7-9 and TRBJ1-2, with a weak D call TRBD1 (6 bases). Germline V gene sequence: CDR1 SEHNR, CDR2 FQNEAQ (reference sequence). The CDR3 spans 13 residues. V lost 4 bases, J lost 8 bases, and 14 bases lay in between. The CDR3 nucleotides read TGTGCCAGCAGCTCAGTAACAGGGTACGGCTACACCTTC. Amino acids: CASSSVTGYGYTF.

The CDR3 DNA reads as TGTGCCAGCAGCTTAGGAGGGGGCTCAAGCGCTGAAGCTTTCTTT. Protein product: CASSLGGGSSAEAFF. The rearrangement uses TRBV11-1 and TRBJ1-1; TRBD1 aligns across 7 bases. Germline V CDR1 and CDR2: SGHAT, FQDESV (reference sequence). J gave up 6 bases and V 1 base, and 8 bases lay outside the gene matches. This CDR3 has 15 residues.

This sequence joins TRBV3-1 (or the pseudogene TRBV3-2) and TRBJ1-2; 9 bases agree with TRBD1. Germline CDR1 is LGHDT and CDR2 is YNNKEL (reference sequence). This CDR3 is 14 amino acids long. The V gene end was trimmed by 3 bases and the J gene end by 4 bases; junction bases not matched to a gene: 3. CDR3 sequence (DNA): TGTGCCAGCAGCCAGGGGACAGGGCTCTATGGCTACACCTTC. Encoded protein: CASSQGTGLYGYTF.

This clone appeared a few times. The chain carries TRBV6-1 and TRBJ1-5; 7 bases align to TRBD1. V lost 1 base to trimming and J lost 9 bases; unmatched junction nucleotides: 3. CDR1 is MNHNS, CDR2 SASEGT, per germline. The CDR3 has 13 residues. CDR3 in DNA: TGTGCCAGCAGTGAAGGACAGGGTGGGCCCCAGCATTTT. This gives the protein CASSEGQGGPQHF.

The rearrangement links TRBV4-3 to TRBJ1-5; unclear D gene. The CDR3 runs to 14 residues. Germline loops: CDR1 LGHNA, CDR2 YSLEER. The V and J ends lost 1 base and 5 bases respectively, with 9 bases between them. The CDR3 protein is CASSQGPIDQPQHF. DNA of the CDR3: TGCGCCAGCAGCCAAGGTCCTATCGATCAGCCCCAGCATTTT.

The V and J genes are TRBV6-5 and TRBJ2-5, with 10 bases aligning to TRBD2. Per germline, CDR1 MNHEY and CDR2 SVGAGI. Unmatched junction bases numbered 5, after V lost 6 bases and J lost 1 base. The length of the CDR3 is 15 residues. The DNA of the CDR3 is TGTGCCAGCAGAGCTAGCGGGGGCCCCCAAGAGACCCAGTACTTC. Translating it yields CASRASGGPQETQYF.

The CDR3 loop is CASSALPTGGGYEQYV. In DNA, the CDR3 is TGTGCCAGCAGTGCGCTGCCGACAGGGGGGGGTTACGAGCAGTACGTC. This chain uses TRBV2 with TRBJ2-7; TRBD1 matches 9 bases. Germline CDR1 reads SNHLY; CDR2 reads FYNNEI. This CDR3 spans 16 amino acids. Trimming removed 4 bases from V and 4 bases from J; junction bases left unmatched: 11.

The CDR3 region has the DNA TGTGCCAGCAGCCCCTCGGGGGATACTAATCAGCCCCAGCATTTT. Protein: CASSPSGDTNQPQHF. The chain joins TRBV9 to TRBJ1-5; perhaps TRBD1 as D (5 bases). Germline CDR1 reads SGDLS; CDR2 reads YYNGEE. V was shortened by 4 bases and J by 4 bases, with 15 bases between the two germline ends. The CDR3 is 15 residues long. The full variable domain, its missing parts supplied by reference TRBV9 and TRBJ1-5, is DSGVTQTPKHLITATGQRVTLRCSPRSGDLSVYWYQQSLDQGLQFLIQYYNGEERAKGNILERFSAQQFPDLHSELNLSSLELGDSALYFCASSPSGDTNQPQHFGDGTRLSIL.

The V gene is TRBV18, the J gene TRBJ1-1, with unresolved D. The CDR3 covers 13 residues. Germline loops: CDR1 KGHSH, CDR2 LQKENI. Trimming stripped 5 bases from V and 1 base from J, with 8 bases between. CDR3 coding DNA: TGTGCCAGCTCATCGGACCAGAACACTGAAGCTTTCTTT. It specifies CASSSDQNTEAFF.

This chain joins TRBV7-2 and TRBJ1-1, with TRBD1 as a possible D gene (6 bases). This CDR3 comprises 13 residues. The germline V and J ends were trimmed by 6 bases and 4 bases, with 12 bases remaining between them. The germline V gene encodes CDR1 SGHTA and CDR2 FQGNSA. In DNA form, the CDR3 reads TGTGCCAGCAGGAAAACAGGGCGCACTGAAGCTTTCTTT. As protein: CASRKTGRTEAFF.

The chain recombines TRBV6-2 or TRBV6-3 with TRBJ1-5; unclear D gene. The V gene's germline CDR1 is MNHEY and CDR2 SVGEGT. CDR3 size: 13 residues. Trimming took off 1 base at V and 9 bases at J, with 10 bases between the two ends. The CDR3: CASSYYPDGPQHF. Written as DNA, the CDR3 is TGTGCCAGCAGTTACTATCCTGATGGGCCCCAGCATTTT.

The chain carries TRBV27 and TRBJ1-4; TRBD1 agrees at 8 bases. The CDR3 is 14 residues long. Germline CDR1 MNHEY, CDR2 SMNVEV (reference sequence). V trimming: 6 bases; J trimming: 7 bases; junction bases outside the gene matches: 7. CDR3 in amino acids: CASSNDRGSEKLFF. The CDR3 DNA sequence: TGTGCCAGCAGCAACGACAGGGGAAGTGAAAAACTGTTTTTT.

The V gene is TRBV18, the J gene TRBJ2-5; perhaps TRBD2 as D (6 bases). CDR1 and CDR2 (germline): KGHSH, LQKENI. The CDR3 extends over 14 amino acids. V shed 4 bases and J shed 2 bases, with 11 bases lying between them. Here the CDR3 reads CASSRRGDQETQYF. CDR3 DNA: TGTGCCAGCTCACGGCGGGGCGATCAAGAGACCCAGTACTTC.

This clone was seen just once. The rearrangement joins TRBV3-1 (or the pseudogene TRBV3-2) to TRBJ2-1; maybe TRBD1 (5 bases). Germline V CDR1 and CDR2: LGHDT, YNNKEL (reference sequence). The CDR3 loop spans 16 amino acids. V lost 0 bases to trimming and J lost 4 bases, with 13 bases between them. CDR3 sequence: CASSQDLGVIYNEQFF. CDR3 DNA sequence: TGTGCCAGCAGCCAAGACCTAGGGGTCATATACAATGAGCAGTTCTTC.

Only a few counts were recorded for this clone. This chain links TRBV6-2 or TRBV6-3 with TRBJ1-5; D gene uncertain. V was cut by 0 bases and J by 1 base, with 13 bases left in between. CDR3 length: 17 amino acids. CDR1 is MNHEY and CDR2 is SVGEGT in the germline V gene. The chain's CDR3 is CASSYSILRSSNQPQHF. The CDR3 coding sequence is TGTGCCAGCAGTTACTCGATTCTCAGGTCAAGCAATCAGCCCCAGCATTTT.

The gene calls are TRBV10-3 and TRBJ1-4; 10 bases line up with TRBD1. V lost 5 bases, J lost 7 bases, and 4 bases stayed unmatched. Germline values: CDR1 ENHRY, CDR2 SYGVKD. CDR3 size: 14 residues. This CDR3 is CAISKDRGVEKLFF. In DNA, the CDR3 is TGTGCCATCAGTAAGGACAGGGGGGTTGAAAAACTGTTTTTT.

The DNA for the CDR3 is TGTGCCAGCTCGACAGAAAGCAACTATGGCTACACCTTC. This encodes CASSTESNYGYTF. This sequence joins TRBV28 and TRBJ1-2, with D tentatively TRBD1 (5 bases). Trimming pared 8 bases from V and 2 bases from J, leaving 12 bases between. From germline, CDR1 is MDHEN and CDR2 SYDVKM. There are 13 residues in the CDR3.

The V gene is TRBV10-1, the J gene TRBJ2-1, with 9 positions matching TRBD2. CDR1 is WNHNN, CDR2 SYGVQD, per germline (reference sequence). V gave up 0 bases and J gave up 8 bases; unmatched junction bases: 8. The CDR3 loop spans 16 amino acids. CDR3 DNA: TGCGCCAGCAGTGAGTCGATTGCGGGGGGGCGGTATGAGCAGTTCTTC. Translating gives CASSESIAGGRYEQFF.

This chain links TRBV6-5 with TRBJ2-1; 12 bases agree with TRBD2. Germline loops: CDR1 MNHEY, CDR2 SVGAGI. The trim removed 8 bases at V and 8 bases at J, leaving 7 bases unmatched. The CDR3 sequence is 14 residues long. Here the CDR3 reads CASRLAGAGHEQFF. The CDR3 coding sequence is TGTGCCAGCCGACTAGCGGGGGCGGGGCATGAGCAGTTCTTC.

The CDR3 region has the DNA TGTGCCAGCAGCCCCGCATGTCGGGGGGCGGCCACTGAAGCTTTCTTT. Protein: CASSPACRGAATEAFF. J is TRBJ1-1 and V is TRBV11-2; the D gene is possibly TRBD1 (6 bases). The CDR3 spans 16 residues. The germline V gene has CDR1 SGHAT and CDR2 FQNNGV. The germline V and J ends were trimmed by 5 bases and 4 bases, with 20 bases remaining between them.

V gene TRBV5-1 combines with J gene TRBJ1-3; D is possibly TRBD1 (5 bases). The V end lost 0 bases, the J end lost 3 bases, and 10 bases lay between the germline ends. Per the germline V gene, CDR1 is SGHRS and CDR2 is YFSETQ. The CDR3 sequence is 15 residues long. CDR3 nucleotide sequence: TGCGCCAGCAGCTTGGGAGGGGTTGATGGAAACACCATATATTTT. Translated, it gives CASSLGGVDGNTIYF. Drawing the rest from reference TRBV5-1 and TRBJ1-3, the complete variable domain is KAGVTQTPRYLIKTRGQQVTLSCSPISGHRSVSWYQQTPGQGLQFLFEYFSETQRNKGNFPGRFSGRQFSNSRSEMNVSTLELGDSALYLCASSLGGVDGNTIYFGEGSWLTVV.

This chain's CDR3 is CASSLILPGELFF. The CDR3 DNA reads TGTGCCAGCAGCTTAATTTTGCCTGGGGAGCTGTTTTTT. The genes are TRBV7-8 and TRBJ2-2, with unresolved D. The CDR3 runs to 13 residues. The germline V and J ends were trimmed by 2 bases and 8 bases, with 9 bases remaining between them. CDR1 SGHVS and CDR2 FQNEAQ come from the germline V gene. The full variable domain, completed using reference TRBV7-8 and TRBJ2-2, is GAGVSQSPRYKVAKRGQDVALRCDPISGHVSLFWYQQALGQGPEFLTYFQNEAQLDKSGLPSDRFFAERPEGSVSTLKIQRTQQEDSAVYLCASSLILPGELFFGEGSRLTVL.

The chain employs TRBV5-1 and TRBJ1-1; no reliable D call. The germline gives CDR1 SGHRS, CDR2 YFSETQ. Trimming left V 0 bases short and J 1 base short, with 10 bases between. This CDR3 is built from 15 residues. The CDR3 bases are TGCGCCAGCAGCTTGGACCTCACACGGAACACTGAAGCTTTCTTT. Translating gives CASSLDLTRNTEAFF.

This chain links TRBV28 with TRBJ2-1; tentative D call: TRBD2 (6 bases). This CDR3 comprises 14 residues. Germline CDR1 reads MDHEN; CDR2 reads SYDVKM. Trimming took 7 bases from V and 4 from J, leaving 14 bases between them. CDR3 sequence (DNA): TGTGCCAGCACCCCCGGGGGAGCTTACAATGAGCAGTTCTTC. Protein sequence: CASTPGGAYNEQFF.

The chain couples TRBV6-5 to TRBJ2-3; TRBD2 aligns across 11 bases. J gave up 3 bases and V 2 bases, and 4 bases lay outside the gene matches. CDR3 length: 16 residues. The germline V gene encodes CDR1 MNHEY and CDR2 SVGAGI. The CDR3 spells CASSYGSGGVTDTQYF. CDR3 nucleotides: TGTGCCAGCAGTTACGGTAGCGGGGGGGTGACAGATACGCAGTATTTT.